One and the same sample provided the 25 T cell receptor beta chains below, sequenced in a study of shared clonotypes between healthy human individuals. Selected positively for CCR7 and CD45RO-negative, naive CD8 cells excluded terminally differentiated effector memory CD45RA+ cells. Assay: immunoSEQ multiplex PCR; the TCRdb copy retains only in-frame clones and omits some. The sample contains a few million clones, about 93% of which appear only once. Sequencing input: naive CD8+ T cells from PBMCs. These TCRs come from a man between 18 and 35 years old in good health. Some clones in this sample may be carry-over from other donors' samples.

The chain combines TRBV10-1 with TRBJ2-1; D not certain. Germline V lookup: CDR1 WNHNN, CDR2 SYGVQD (reference sequence). V lost 6 bases and J 4 bases, leaving 13 bases between the germline ends. The CDR3 runs 14 residues. CDR3 residues: CASSPQTGYNEQFF. The DNA for the CDR3 is TGCGCCAGCAGCCCCCAAACCGGGTACAATGAGCAGTTCTTC.

The rearrangement uses TRBV7-2 and TRBJ2-1, with 7 bases fitting TRBD1. J lost 5 bases, V lost 4 bases, and 8 bases had no gene match. The CDR3 runs to 15 residues. Germline CDR1 SGHTA, CDR2 FQGNSA. The CDR3 here is CASSSRGQAHNEQFF. CDR3 in DNA: TGTGCCAGCAGCTCCCGTGGACAGGCCCACAATGAGCAGTTCTTC. The complete variable domain, with remaining parts taken from reference TRBV7-2 and TRBJ2-1, reads GAGVSQSPSNKVTEKGKDVELRCDPISGHTALYWYRQSLGQGLEFLIYFQGNSAPDKSGLPSDRFSAERTGGSVSTLTIQRTQQEDSAVYLCASSSRGQAHNEQFFGPGTRLTVL.

The genes are TRBV5-1 and TRBJ1-1; no reliable D call. The CDR3 spans 12 residues. The V gene's germline CDR1 is SGHRS and CDR2 YFSETQ. Trimming took 0 bases from V and 8 from J, leaving 8 bases between them. The CDR3 sequence: CASSLGFREAFF. Written as DNA, the CDR3 is TGCGCCAGCAGCTTGGGGTTCAGAGAAGCTTTCTTT.

The CDR3 DNA sequence: TGTGCCAGCAGCTTTCCCCGGGACAGTATGTCCGATGAGCAGTTCTTC. It encodes CASSFPRDSMSDEQFF. V gene TRBV7-9 combines with J gene TRBJ2-1; TRBD1 matches 7 bases. The CDR3 length is 16 residues. Germline CDR1 reads SEHNR; CDR2 reads FQNEAQ (reference sequence). Trimming at V came to 3 bases and at J to 8 bases, leaving 13 bases not matched to a gene. Full variable domain (remainder filled in from reference TRBV7-9 and TRBJ2-1): DTGVSQNPRHKITKRGQNVTFRCDPISEHNRLYWYRQTLGQGPEFLTYFQNEAQLEKSRLLSDRFSAERPKGSFSTLEIQRTEQGDSAMYLCASSFPRDSMSDEQFFGPGTRLTVL.

The gene calls are TRBV7-2 and TRBJ2-3, with D perhaps TRBD1 (6 bases). The V end was cut by 4 bases, the J end by 4 bases, with 18 bases between. The CDR3 consists of 16 residues. The germline V gene has CDR1 SGHTA and CDR2 FQGNSA. The DNA of the CDR3 is TGTGCCAGCAGCTCGCCTTTACAGGGATTGGCAGATACGCAGTATTTT. This sequence encodes CASSSPLQGLADTQYF. Filled out from reference TRBV7-2 and TRBJ2-3, the complete variable domain reads GAGVSQSPSNKVTEKGKDVELRCDPISGHTALYWYRQSLGQGLEFLIYFQGNSAPDKSGLPSDRFSAERTGGSVSTLTIQRTQQEDSAVYLCASSSPLQGLADTQYFGPGTRLTVL.

The rearrangement links TRBV15 to TRBJ2-1; 7 nucleotides agree with TRBD2. Germline V gene lookup returns CDR1 LNHNV and CDR2 YYDKDF (reference sequence). V lost 2 bases to trimming and J lost 7 bases; unmatched junction nucleotides: 11. This CDR3 is 16 amino acids long. In DNA form, the CDR3 reads TGTGCCACCAGCAGACAGCGGGACGGGGGGTGGAATGAGCAGTTCTTC. It encodes CATSRQRDGGWNEQFF.

For this clone: Other DNA sequences in the sample encode the same CDR3. The V and J genes are TRBV27 and TRBJ2-1; 13 bases fit TRBD2. The V segment lost 5 bases and the J segment 5 bases; nucleotides outside the gene matches: 3. The V gene's germline CDR1 is MNHEY and CDR2 SMNVEV (reference sequence). The CDR3 totals 15 residues. CDR3: CASSPGTSGDNEQFF. DNA of the CDR3: TGTGCCAGCAGTCCTGGGACTAGCGGGGACAATGAGCAGTTCTTC.

This chain uses TRBV19 with TRBJ1-4; unclear D gene. Germline loops: CDR1 LNHDA, CDR2 SQIVND (reference sequence). Trimming pared 3 bases from V and 3 bases from J, leaving 14 bases between. The length of the CDR3 is 16 residues. CDR3 amino acids: CASSMNWVASNEKLFF. The CDR3 bases are TGTGCCAGTAGTATGAATTGGGTGGCCTCTAATGAAAAACTGTTTTTT.

The rearrangement joins TRBV11-1 to TRBJ1-5; no reliable D call. Trimming removed 1 base from V and 6 bases from J, with 7 bases in between. The germline V gene has CDR1 SGHAT and CDR2 FQDESV (reference sequence). The CDR3 extends over 13 amino acids. The CDR3 loop reads CASSLGPGQPQHF. CDR3 nucleotides: TGTGCCAGCAGCTTAGGGCCTGGTCAGCCCCAGCATTTT.

V is TRBV5-1 and J is TRBJ2-3; TRBD2 is a possible D gene (6 bases). The CDR3 has 13 residues. Per germline, CDR1 SGHRS and CDR2 YFSETQ. The ends were cut back, 3 bases at V and 4 bases at J, with 9 bases in the middle. This chain's CDR3 is CASSSRGSDTQYF. Here the CDR3 DNA reads TGCGCCAGCAGCTCCCGGGGGTCAGATACGCAGTATTTT.

The chain combines TRBV7-8 with TRBJ2-1; D might be TRBD2 (7 bases). CDR3 length: 13 residues. Looked up from germline, CDR1 is SGHVS and CDR2 is FQNEAQ. V was cut by 4 bases and J by 7 bases, with 11 bases left in between. The CDR3 DNA is TGTGCCAGCAGCTCCGAGGGGGGGAATGAGCAGTTCTTC. Translation gives CASSSEGGNEQFF.

The chain carries TRBV9 and TRBJ2-6; weak D call: TRBD2 (6 bases). This CDR3 has 16 residues. The V gene's germline CDR1 is SGDLS and CDR2 YYNGEE. V was shortened by 4 bases and J by 4 bases, with 15 bases between the two germline ends. For the CDR3, the DNA is TGTGCCAGCAGCCCTAGCGTCCGTTCCGGGGCCAACGTCCTGACTTTC. The encoded protein is CASSPSVRSGANVLTF. The variable domain in full, with the rest retrieved from reference TRBV9 and TRBJ2-6, is DSGVTQTPKHLITATGQRVTLRCSPRSGDLSVYWYQQSLDQGLQFLIQYYNGEERAKGNILERFSAQQFPDLHSELNLSSLELGDSALYFCASSPSVRSGANVLTFGAGSRLTVL.

This clone appeared once. This rearrangement joins TRBV9 to TRBJ1-2; D possibly corresponds to TRBD1 (5 bases). Germline V gene data show CDR1 as SGDLS and CDR2 as YYNGEE. The V end lost 0 bases, the J end lost 1 base, and 19 bases lay between the germline ends. The CDR3 has 18 residues. The CDR3 nucleotides are TGTGCCAGCAGCGTAGGGACAAGACCACCTCCACATAACTATGGCTACACCTTC. Translation gives CASSVGTRPPPHNYGYTF.

The gene calls are TRBV7-6 and TRBJ2-4, with 7 bases lining up with TRBD2. From germline, CDR1 is SGHVS and CDR2 FNYEAQ. The CDR3 has 16 residues. Trimming took 1 base from V and 3 from J; bases not matched to a gene: 6. Here the CDR3 DNA reads TGTGCCAGCAGCTTAGATACGTGGGAGGGCAAAAACATTCAGTACTTC. Encoded protein: CASSLDTWEGKNIQYF.

The V gene is TRBV19, the J gene TRBJ2-3, with 7 positions matching TRBD1. CDR1 is LNHDA and CDR2 is SQIVND in the germline V gene (reference sequence). This CDR3 contains 16 residues. Unmatched junction bases numbered 7, after V lost 4 bases and J lost 0 bases. The CDR3 reads CASSTLRDRSTDTQYF. CDR3 bases: TGTGCCAGTAGTACCCTACGGGACAGAAGCACAGATACGCAGTATTTT.

The gene calls are TRBV2 and TRBJ2-2; 12 nucleotides line up with TRBD2. Germline CDR1 is SNHLY and CDR2 is FYNNEI. V was clipped by 6 bases and J by 0 bases; unmatched bases: 5. The CDR3 is made up of 17 amino acids. For the CDR3, the DNA is TGTGCCAGCAGCTCCCGACTAGCGGGGGCGAACACCGGGGAGCTGTTTTTT. Its protein is CASSSRLAGANTGELFF.

The chain combines TRBV4-1 with TRBJ2-7; TRBD1 or TRBD2 may be the D gene (5 bases each). The germline V and J ends were trimmed by 4 bases and 1 base, with 14 bases remaining between them. This CDR3 comprises 15 residues. CDR1 is MGHRA and CDR2 is YSYEKL in the germline V gene. CDR3 residues: CASSRERGLSYEQYF. The CDR3 region has the DNA TGCGCCAGCAGCCGCGAGAGGGGCCTTTCCTACGAGCAGTACTTC.

This clone was recorded only once. The chain has TRBV4-3 and TRBJ2-3; tentative D call: TRBD1 (5 bases). This CDR3 spans 16 amino acids. The V end was cut by 1 base, the J end by 4 bases, with 15 bases between. Germline assignment: CDR1 LGHNA and CDR2 YSLEER. CDR3 loop: CASSQVSQGPPDTQYF. CDR3 DNA: TGCGCCAGCAGCCAAGTTAGTCAGGGTCCTCCAGATACGCAGTATTTT.

The chain recombines TRBV27 with TRBJ2-7; a weak D match, TRBD2 (5 bases). The CDR3 contains 14 residues. Trimming stripped 2 bases from V and 0 bases from J, with 8 bases between. Per the germline V gene, CDR1 is MNHEY and CDR2 is SMNVEV (reference sequence). The CDR3 loop reads CASSLGEYSYEQYF. In DNA, the CDR3 is TGTGCCAGCAGTTTAGGGGAGTACTCCTACGAGCAGTACTTC.

About this clone itself: This could be a read error, since a much larger clone is one nucleotide away. The chain uses TRBV7-6 and TRBJ1-1; D is perhaps TRBD1 (6 bases). CDR1 and CDR2 (germline): SGHVS, FNYEAQ. This CDR3 contains 13 residues. The ends were cut back, 5 bases at V and 4 bases at J, with 11 bases in the middle. CDR3 DNA: TGTGCCAGCAGCGTAGGACAGATCACTGAAGCTTTCTTT. It yields the protein CASSVGQITEAFF. Drawing the rest from reference TRBV7-6 and TRBJ1-1, the complete variable domain is GAGVSQSPRYKVTKRGQDVALRCDPISGHVSLYWYRQALGQGPEFLTYFNYEAQQDKSGLPNDRFSAERPEGSISTLTIQRTEQRDSAMYRCASSVGQITEAFFGQGTRLTVV.

This sequence joins TRBV4-3 and TRBJ1-2; maybe TRBD1 (5 bases). CDR1 and CDR2 from the germline V gene are LGHNA and YSLEER. CDR3 length: 15 residues. Trimming cost V 1 base and J 0 bases, with 9 bases left between them. The CDR3 DNA reads as TGCGCCAGCAGCCAAGGACAGATATCTAACTATGGCTACACCTTC. Translating gives CASSQGQISNYGYTF.

Turning to this clone: Other DNA sequences in the same sample also yield this CDR3. J is TRBJ2-1 and V is TRBV20-1; 10 nucleotides line up with TRBD2. The CDR3 contains 11 residues. Per the germline V gene, CDR1 is DFQATT and CDR2 is SNEGSKA (reference sequence). V was pared by 6 bases and J by 9 bases, with 2 bases of the junction left unmatched. The CDR3 region is CSARTSGEQFF. The CDR3 nucleotides are TGCAGTGCGAGGACTAGCGGTGAGCAGTTCTTC.

V is TRBV27 and J is TRBJ2-7, with 7 positions matching TRBD2. This CDR3 has 13 residues. The germline gives CDR1 MNHEY, CDR2 SMNVEV (reference sequence). V shed 10 bases, J shed 2 bases, and the junction held 8 bases outside the gene matches. CDR3 protein: CATALTSAYEQYF. In nucleotides, the CDR3 is TGTGCCACCGCCCTTACTAGCGCCTACGAGCAGTACTTC.

The V and J genes are TRBV10-3 and TRBJ2-4; 8 bases fit TRBD1. With 2 bases clipped from V and 6 bases from J, the junction kept 0 bases outside the gene matches. CDR3 size: 13 residues. The germline CDR1 and CDR2 sequences are ENHRY and SYGVKD. The CDR3 DNA sequence: TGTGCCATCAGTGAGGGACAGGGAAACATTCAGTACTTC. Protein product: CAISEGQGNIQYF.

This rearrangement joins TRBV7-9 to TRBJ2-7; 9 positions match TRBD2. The CDR3 runs to 16 residues. With 5 bases clipped from V and 0 bases from J, the junction kept 8 bases outside the gene matches. Germline loops: CDR1 SEHNR, CDR2 FQNEAQ (reference sequence). CDR3 residues: CASSPRTSVSSYEQYF. The CDR3 nucleotides are TGTGCCAGCAGCCCGCGGACTAGCGTTAGCTCCTACGAGCAGTACTTC.